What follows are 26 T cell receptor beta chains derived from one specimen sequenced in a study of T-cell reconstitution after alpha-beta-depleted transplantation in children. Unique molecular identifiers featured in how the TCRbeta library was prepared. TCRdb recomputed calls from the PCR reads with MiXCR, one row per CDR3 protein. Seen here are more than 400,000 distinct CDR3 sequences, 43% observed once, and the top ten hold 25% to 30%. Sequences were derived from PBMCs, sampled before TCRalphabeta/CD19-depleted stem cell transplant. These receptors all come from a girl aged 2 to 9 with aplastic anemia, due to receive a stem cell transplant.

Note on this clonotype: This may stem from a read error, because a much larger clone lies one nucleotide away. CDR3 region: CPISGQGLAGGQETQYF. The CDR3 DNA reads TGTCCCATCAGTGGCCAAGGACTAGCGGGAGGCCAAGAGACCCAGTACTTC. The chain has TRBV10-3 and TRBJ2-5; 14 positions agree with TRBD2. From germline, CDR1 is ENHRY and CDR2 SYGVKD. The CDR3 is 17 residues long.

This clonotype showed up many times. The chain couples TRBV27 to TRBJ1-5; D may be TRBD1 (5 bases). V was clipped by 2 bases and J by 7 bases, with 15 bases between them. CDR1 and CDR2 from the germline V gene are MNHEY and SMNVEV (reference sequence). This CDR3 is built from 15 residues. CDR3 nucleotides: TGTGCCAGCAGTTTAGTCCCGGGGCTGGGACAGCCCCAGCATTTT. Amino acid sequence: CASSLVPGLGQPQHF.

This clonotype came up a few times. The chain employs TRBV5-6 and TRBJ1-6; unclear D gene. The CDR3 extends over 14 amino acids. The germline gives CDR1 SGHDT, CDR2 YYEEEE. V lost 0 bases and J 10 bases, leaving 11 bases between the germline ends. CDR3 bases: TGTGCCAGCAGCTTGGTTCCCGGTTTGTCACCCCTCCACTTT. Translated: CASSLVPGLSPLHF.

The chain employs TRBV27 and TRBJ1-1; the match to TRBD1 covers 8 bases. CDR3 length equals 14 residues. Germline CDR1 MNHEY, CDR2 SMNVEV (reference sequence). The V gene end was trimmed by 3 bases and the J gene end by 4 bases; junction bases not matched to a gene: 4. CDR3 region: CASSLDRVSTEAFF. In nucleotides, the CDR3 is TGTGCCAGCAGTTTGGACAGGGTCAGCACTGAAGCTTTCTTT.

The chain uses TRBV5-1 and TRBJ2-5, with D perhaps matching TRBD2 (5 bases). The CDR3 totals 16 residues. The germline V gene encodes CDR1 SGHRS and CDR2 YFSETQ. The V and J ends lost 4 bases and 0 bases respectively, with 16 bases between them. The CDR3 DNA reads TGCGCCAGCAGCCCCCGGGGTGAGACGTACCAAGAGACCCAGTACTTC. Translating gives CASSPRGETYQETQYF.

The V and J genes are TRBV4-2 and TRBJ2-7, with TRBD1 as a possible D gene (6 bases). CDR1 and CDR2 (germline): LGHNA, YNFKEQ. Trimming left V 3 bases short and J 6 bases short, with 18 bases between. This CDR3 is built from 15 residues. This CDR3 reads CASSQIGGHLVEQYF. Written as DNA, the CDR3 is TGTGCCAGCAGCCAGATAGGGGGACACCTCGTCGAGCAGTACTTC.

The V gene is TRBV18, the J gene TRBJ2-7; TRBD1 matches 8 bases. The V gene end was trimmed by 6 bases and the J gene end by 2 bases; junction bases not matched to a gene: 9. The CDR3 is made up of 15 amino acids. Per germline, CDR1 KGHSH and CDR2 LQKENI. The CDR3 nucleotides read TGTGCCAGCTCCCTGGACAGGGTATTAACCTACGAGCAGTACTTC. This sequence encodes CASSLDRVLTYEQYF.

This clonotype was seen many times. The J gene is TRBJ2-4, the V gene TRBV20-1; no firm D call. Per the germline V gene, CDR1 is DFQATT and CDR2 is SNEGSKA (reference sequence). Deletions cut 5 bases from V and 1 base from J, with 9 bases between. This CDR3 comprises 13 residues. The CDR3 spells CSAPPGAKNIQYF. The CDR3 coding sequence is TGCAGTGCTCCCCCCGGGGCCAAAAACATTCAGTACTTC.

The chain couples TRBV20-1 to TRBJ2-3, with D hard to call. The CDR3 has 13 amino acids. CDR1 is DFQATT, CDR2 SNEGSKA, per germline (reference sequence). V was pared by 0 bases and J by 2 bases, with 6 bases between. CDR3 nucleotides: TGCAGTGCTAGAGACAGGATCACAGATACGCAGTATTTT. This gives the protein CSARDRITDTQYF.

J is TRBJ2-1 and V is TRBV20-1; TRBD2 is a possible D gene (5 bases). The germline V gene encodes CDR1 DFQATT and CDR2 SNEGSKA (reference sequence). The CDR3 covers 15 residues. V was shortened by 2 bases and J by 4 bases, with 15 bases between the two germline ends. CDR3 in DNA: TGCAGTGCTAGACCCCGGGGTAGAGAGTACAATGAGCAGTTCTTC. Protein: CSARPRGREYNEQFF.

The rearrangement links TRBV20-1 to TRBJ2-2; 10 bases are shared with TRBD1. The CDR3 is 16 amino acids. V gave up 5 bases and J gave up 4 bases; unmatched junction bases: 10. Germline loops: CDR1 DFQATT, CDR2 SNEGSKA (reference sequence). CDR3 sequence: CSAPGQGRGGTGELFF. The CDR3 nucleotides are TGCAGTGCTCCGGGACAGGGGAGGGGAGGCACCGGGGAGCTGTTTTTT.

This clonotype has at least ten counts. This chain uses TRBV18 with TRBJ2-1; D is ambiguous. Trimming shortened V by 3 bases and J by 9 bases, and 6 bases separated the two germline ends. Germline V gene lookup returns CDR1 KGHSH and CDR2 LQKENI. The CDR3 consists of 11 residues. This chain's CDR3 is CASSPRTEQFF. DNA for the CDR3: TGTGCCAGCTCACCTCGTACTGAGCAGTTCTTC.

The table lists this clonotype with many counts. In DNA form, the CDR3 reads TGCAGTGCTCCGATTTTTAGCGGGAGCGGTTGGGAGACCCAGTACTTC. This gives the protein CSAPIFSGSGWETQYF. The rearrangement links TRBV20-1 to TRBJ2-5; TRBD2 agrees at 9 bases. Germline loops: CDR1 DFQATT, CDR2 SNEGSKA (reference sequence). There are 16 residues in the CDR3. V was pared by 5 bases and J by 5 bases, with 15 bases of the junction left unmatched.

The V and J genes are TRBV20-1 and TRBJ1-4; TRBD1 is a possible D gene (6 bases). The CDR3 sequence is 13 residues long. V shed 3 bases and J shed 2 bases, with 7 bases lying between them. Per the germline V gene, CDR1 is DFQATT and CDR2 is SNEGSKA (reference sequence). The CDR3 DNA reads TGCAGTGCTAGCCAGGGGACTAATGAAAAACTGTTTTTT. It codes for CSASQGTNEKLFF.

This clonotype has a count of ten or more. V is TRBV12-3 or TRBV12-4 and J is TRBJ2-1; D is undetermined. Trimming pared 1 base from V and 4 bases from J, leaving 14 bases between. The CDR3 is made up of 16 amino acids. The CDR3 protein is CASSLGTVGWYNEQFF. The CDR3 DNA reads TGTGCCAGCAGTTTAGGAACGGTGGGGTGGTACAATGAGCAGTTCTTC.

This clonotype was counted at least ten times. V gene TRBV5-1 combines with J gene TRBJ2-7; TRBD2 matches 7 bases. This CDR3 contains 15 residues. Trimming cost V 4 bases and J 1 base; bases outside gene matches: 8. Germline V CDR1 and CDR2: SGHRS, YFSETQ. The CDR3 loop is CASSILADKSYEQYF. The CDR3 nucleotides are TGCGCCAGCAGCATTCTAGCGGATAAATCCTACGAGCAGTACTTC.

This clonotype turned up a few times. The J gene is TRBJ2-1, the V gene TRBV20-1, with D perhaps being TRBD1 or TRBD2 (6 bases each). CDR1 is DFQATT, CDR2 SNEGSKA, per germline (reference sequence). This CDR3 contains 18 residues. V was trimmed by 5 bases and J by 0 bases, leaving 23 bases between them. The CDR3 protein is CSAPAYPRGASSYNEQFF. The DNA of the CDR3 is TGCAGTGCTCCCGCGTACCCTAGGGGGGCAAGCTCCTACAATGAGCAGTTCTTC.

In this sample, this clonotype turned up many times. The CDR3 bases are TGTGCCAGCAGCTCCCCGGTCACAGATACGCAGTATTTT. Amino acid sequence: CASSSPVTDTQYF. The genes are TRBV11-3 and TRBJ2-3; D uncertain. Per the germline V gene, CDR1 is SGHNT and CDR2 is YENEEA. V was trimmed by 4 bases and J by 2 bases, leaving 7 bases between them. CDR3 length: 13 residues.

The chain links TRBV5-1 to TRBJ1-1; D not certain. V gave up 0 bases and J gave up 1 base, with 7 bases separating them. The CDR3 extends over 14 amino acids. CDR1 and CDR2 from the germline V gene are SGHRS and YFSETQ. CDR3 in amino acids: CASSLGFENTEAFF. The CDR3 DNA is TGCGCCAGCAGCTTGGGGTTTGAGAACACTGAAGCTTTCTTT.

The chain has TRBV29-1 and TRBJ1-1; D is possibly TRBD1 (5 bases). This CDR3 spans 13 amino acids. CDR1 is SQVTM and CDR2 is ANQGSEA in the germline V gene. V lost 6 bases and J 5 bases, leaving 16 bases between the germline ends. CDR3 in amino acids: CSVVAGSNTEAFF. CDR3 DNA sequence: TGCAGCGTCGTTGCAGGGTCGAATACTGAAGCTTTCTTT.

The CDR3 nucleotides read TGTGCCACCAGCACGGGGACAGACTACGAGCAGTACTTC. Translating it yields CATSTGTDYEQYF. This chain joins TRBV15 and TRBJ2-7; 7 nucleotides match TRBD1. V was pared by 4 bases and J by 3 bases, with 3 bases of the junction left unmatched. The CDR3 covers 13 residues. CDR1 is LNHNV and CDR2 is YYDKDF in the germline V gene (reference sequence).

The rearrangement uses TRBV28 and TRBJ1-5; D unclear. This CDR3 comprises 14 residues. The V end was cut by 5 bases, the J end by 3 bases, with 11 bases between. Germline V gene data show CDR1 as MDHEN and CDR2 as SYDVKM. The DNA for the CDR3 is TGTGCCAGCAGTGTGGGAAACGACAATCAGCCCCAGCATTTT. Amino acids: CASSVGNDNQPQHF.

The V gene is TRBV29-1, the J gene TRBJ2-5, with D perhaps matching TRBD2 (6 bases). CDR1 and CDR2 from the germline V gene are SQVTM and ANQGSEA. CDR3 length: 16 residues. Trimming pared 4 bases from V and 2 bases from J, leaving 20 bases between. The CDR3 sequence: CSVGSHRSGGQETQYF. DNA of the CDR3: TGCAGCGTTGGATCCCACAGGAGTGGGGGGCAAGAGACCCAGTACTTC.

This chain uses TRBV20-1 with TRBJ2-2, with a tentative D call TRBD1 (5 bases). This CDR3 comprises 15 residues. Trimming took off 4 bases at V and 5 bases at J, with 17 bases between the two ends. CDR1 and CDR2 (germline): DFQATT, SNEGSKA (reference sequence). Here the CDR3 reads CSATLLGARTGELFF. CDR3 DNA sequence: TGCAGTGCTACACTACTTGGGGCCAGGACCGGGGAGCTGTTTTTT.

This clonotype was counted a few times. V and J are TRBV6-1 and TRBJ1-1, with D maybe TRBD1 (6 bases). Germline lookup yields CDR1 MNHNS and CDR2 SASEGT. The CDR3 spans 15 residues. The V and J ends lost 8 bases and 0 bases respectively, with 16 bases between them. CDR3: CASWSGTNMNTEAFF. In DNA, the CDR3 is TGTGCCAGCTGGTCCGGGACAAACATGAACACTGAAGCTTTCTTT.

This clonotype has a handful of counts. The CDR3 DNA follows: TGTGCCAGCAGTTACAGTACCGGGAGTTCCTACAATGAGCAGTTCTTC. Encoded protein: CASSYSTGSSYNEQFF. V gene TRBV6-5 combines with J gene TRBJ2-1; tentatively, D is TRBD2 (6 bases). Germline lookup yields CDR1 MNHEY and CDR2 SVGAGI. The CDR3 extends over 16 amino acids. With 2 bases removed from V and 1 base from J, the gap between germline ends came to 12 bases.